This passage covers 21 T cell receptor beta chains from one sample sequenced in a study of blood T cell repertoires in COVID-19. Assay: immunoSEQ multiplex PCR; the TCRdb copy retains only in-frame clones and omits some. The sample records almost 70,000 clones, more than 75% being singletons. Source material: peripheral blood. All receptors derive from a human donor in a cohort sampled during active COVID-19.

This clone was recorded only once. This chain links TRBV29-1 with TRBJ2-7, with D tentatively TRBD2 (5 bases). This CDR3 region has 15 residues. Trimming stripped 3 bases from V and 1 base from J, with 16 bases between. CDR1 and CDR2 (germline): SQVTM, ANQGSEA. Here the CDR3 DNA reads TGCAGCGTTGAGGTCCGACTCGCGGGTTCCTACGAGCAGTACTTC. Its translation is CSVEVRLAGSYEQYF.

This sequence joins TRBV2 and TRBJ2-3; 8 bases align to TRBD2. With 7 bases clipped from V and 4 bases from J, the junction kept 7 bases outside the gene matches. Germline CDR1 reads SNHLY; CDR2 reads FYNNEI. The CDR3 is 14 amino acids. The CDR3 sequence is CASTKRGQADTQYF. As DNA, the CDR3 is TGTGCCAGCACCAAGCGGGGGCAGGCAGATACGCAGTATTTT.

The chain carries TRBV28 and TRBJ2-7, with 7 bases matching TRBD1. Losses at the gene ends were 0 bases for V and 3 bases for J; bases not matched to a gene: 5. Germline V lookup: CDR1 MDHEN, CDR2 SYDVKM. The CDR3 loop spans 15 amino acids. The CDR3 DNA follows: TGTGCCAGCAGTTTATGGACAGGGTCAAACTACGAGCAGTACTTC. It yields the protein CASSLWTGSNYEQYF.

J is TRBJ2-3 and V is TRBV6-5; D call uncertain. Germline lookup yields CDR1 MNHEY and CDR2 SVGAGI. The CDR3 totals 13 residues. V was pared by 6 bases and J by 4 bases, with 11 bases between. The CDR3 DNA reads as TGTGCCAGCAGATTCGCGGTGGCAGATACGCAGTATTTT. Its translation is CASRFAVADTQYF.

The rearrangement joins TRBV3-1 (or the pseudogene TRBV3-2) to TRBJ2-7; D is ambiguous. The CDR3 contains 16 residues. Trimming pared 1 base from V and 2 bases from J, leaving 15 bases between. Per the germline V gene, CDR1 is LGHDT and CDR2 is YNNKEL (reference sequence). CDR3 amino acids: CASSQGYQTGTYEQYF. As DNA, the CDR3 is TGTGCCAGCAGCCAAGGGTACCAGACGGGTACCTACGAGCAGTACTTC.

The rearrangement uses TRBV7-2 and TRBJ1-1; D is perhaps TRBD1 (5 bases). Per the germline V gene, CDR1 is SGHTA and CDR2 is FQGNSA. V lost 5 bases to trimming and J lost 4 bases, with 17 bases between them. The CDR3 contains 15 residues. CDR3: CASSDKRGGSTEAFF. CDR3 nucleotides: TGTGCCAGCAGCGATAAACGGGGGGGGAGCACTGAAGCTTTCTTT.

The chain uses TRBV5-6 and TRBJ2-7, with 9 nucleotides matching TRBD1. The germline CDR1 and CDR2 sequences are SGHDT and YYEEEE. The junction had 5 bases not matched to a gene; V was cut back by 6 bases and J by 4 bases. The CDR3 extends over 13 amino acids. The CDR3 DNA is TGTGCCAGCACCGGGACAGGGTTATACGAGCAGTACTTC. It specifies CASTGTGLYEQYF. Full variable domain (outside the CDR3, taken from reference TRBV5-6 and TRBJ2-7): DAGVTQSPTHLIKTRGQQVTLRCSPKSGHDTVSWYQQALGQGPQFIFQYYEEEERQRGNFPDRFSGHQFPNYSSELNVNALLLGDSALYLCASTGTGLYEQYFGPGTRLTVT.

This chain links TRBV18 with TRBJ2-7; 8 nucleotides match TRBD2. The CDR3 contains 18 residues. Germline V gene data show CDR1 as KGHSH and CDR2 as LQKENI. The trim removed 3 bases at V and 2 bases at J, leaving 15 bases unmatched. The CDR3 DNA sequence: TGTGCCAGCTCACCTCGACCTCGCGAAGGAGCGGGGGCCTACGAGCAGTACTTC. This gives the protein CASSPRPREGAGAYEQYF.

This clone was counted ten times or more. The chain couples TRBV5-5 to TRBJ1-1; TRBD1 is a possible D gene (6 bases). Germline V gene sequence: CDR1 SGHKS, CDR2 YYEKEE (reference sequence). The V end was cut by 3 bases, the J end by 6 bases, with 12 bases between. CDR3 length: 13 amino acids. CDR3: CASSYRVRPEAFF. The DNA of the CDR3 is TGTGCCAGCAGCTACAGGGTTCGGCCTGAAGCTTTCTTT. Using reference TRBV5-5 and TRBJ1-1 for the parts outside the CDR3, the full variable domain is DAGVTQSPTHLIKTRGQQVTLRCSPISGHKSVSWYQQVLGQGPQFIFQYYEKEERGRGNFPDRFSARQFPNYSSELNVNALLLGDSALYLCASSYRVRPEAFFGQGTRLTVV.

This clone occurred many times. The CDR3 loop is CASSQLGTASYNEQFF. In DNA, the CDR3 is TGTGCCAGCAGCCAACTGGGCACCGCCTCCTACAATGAGCAGTTCTTC. The chain has TRBV14 and TRBJ2-1; the D is unclear. The CDR3 loop spans 16 amino acids. Germline CDR1 is SGHDN and CDR2 is FVKESK. V was trimmed by 2 bases and J by 0 bases, leaving 11 bases between them.

This clone was seen a single time. For the CDR3, the DNA is TGTGCCACCAGCCGTCACCGGGACTTCATTTTCGGGCCGCGGCTCTACAATGAGCAGTTCTTC. As protein: CATSRHRDFIFGPRLYNEQFF. This chain connects TRBV24-1 to TRBJ2-1, with D possibly matching TRBD2 (6 bases). Looked up from germline, CDR1 is KGHDR and CDR2 is SFDVKD. CDR3 length equals 21 residues. Trimming left V 7 bases short and J 3 bases short, with 33 bases between.

This chain joins TRBV3-1 (or the pseudogene TRBV3-2) and TRBJ1-2, with 9 bases fitting TRBD1. Per the germline V gene, CDR1 is LGHDT and CDR2 is YNNKEL (reference sequence). V was clipped by 1 base and J by 4 bases; unmatched bases: 7. The CDR3 has 16 residues. The CDR3 DNA reads as TGTGCCAGCAGCCAAGGAGGGACAGGGACGTCCTATGGCTACACCTTC. The encoded protein is CASSQGGTGTSYGYTF.

V and J are TRBV5-1 and TRBJ2-5; no clear D gene. The CDR3 is 14 residues long. V was cut by 0 bases and J by 0 bases, with 6 bases left in between. Germline CDR1 is SGHRS and CDR2 is YFSETQ. The CDR3 DNA reads TGCGCCAGCAGCTTGGGGCACGACCAAGAGACCCAGTACTTC. Translation gives CASSLGHDQETQYF.

This clone was seen just once. The rearrangement uses TRBV5-1 and TRBJ1-4; 8 bases agree with TRBD1. Germline lookup yields CDR1 SGHRS and CDR2 YFSETQ. The CDR3 extends over 15 amino acids. V was clipped by 2 bases and J by 5 bases; unmatched bases: 5. CDR3 DNA: TGCGCCAGCAGCTTAGGACAGGGCACGAATGAAAAACTGTTTTTT. Translation: CASSLGQGTNEKLFF.

The chain employs TRBV28 and TRBJ2-3; 15 bases agree with TRBD2. V shed 6 bases, J shed 2 bases, and the junction held 3 bases outside the gene matches. Per germline, CDR1 MDHEN and CDR2 SYDVKM. This CDR3 is built from 16 residues. CDR3 residues: CASRGLAGGLTDTQYF. CDR3 in DNA: TGTGCCAGCAGGGGACTAGCGGGGGGTCTCACAGATACGCAGTATTTT.

V is TRBV27 and J is TRBJ2-3; tentative D call: TRBD1 (5 bases). CDR1 MNHEY and CDR2 SMNVEV come from the germline V gene (reference sequence). The CDR3 spans 14 residues. The V gene lost 8 bases and the J gene lost 0 bases, with 12 bases spanning the gap. This CDR3 reads CASARAGSTDTQYF. DNA of the CDR3: TGTGCCAGCGCCCGGGCAGGGAGCACAGATACGCAGTATTTT.

The rearrangement joins TRBV29-1 to TRBJ1-2; D might be TRBD1 (6 bases). Germline-derived CDR1 and CDR2 are SQVTM and ANQGSEA. The CDR3 has 12 amino acids. The ends were cut back, 5 bases at V and 4 bases at J, with 11 bases in the middle. The CDR3 protein is CSVKQGSYGYTF. CDR3 DNA sequence: TGCAGCGTTAAACAGGGAAGCTATGGCTACACCTTC. The full variable domain, its missing parts supplied by reference TRBV29-1 and TRBJ1-2, is SAVISQKPSRDICQRGTSLTIQCQVDSQVTMMFWYRQQPGQSLTLIATANQGSEATYESGFVIDKFPISRPNLTFSTLTVSNMSPEDSSIYLCSVKQGSYGYTFGSGTRLTVV.

The chain's CDR3 is CASSLDGPGDSYGYTF. CDR3 nucleotides: TGTGCCAGCAGTTTAGATGGGCCAGGGGATAGCTATGGCTACACCTTC. The V and J genes are TRBV28 and TRBJ1-2; tentatively, D is TRBD1 (6 bases). Germline CDR1 and CDR2: MDHEN and SYDVKM. The V end lost 2 bases, the J end lost 4 bases, and 17 bases lay between the germline ends. This CDR3 is 16 amino acids long.

This clone came up a few times. The CDR3 bases are TGTGCCAGCAGCCGGGGGACAGTTAAACAAGAGACCCAGTACTTC. It specifies CASSRGTVKQETQYF. The chain combines TRBV5-8 with TRBJ2-5; D perhaps matches TRBD1 (7 bases). This CDR3 is 15 amino acids long. Germline CDR1 is SGHTS and CDR2 is YDEGEE. V was clipped by 4 bases and J by 2 bases, with 15 bases between them.

V and J are TRBV6-2 or TRBV6-3 and TRBJ2-5, with D tentatively TRBD2 (6 bases). V lost 5 bases and J lost 3, with 13 bases in between. This CDR3 spans 14 amino acids. Germline lookup yields CDR1 MNHEY and CDR2 SVGEGT. CDR3 protein: CASSIRDSKETQYF. CDR3 coding DNA: TGTGCCAGCAGTATCCGGGACTCCAAAGAGACCCAGTACTTC.

This sequence joins TRBV19 and TRBJ2-3; D is perhaps TRBD1 (7 bases). This CDR3 has 14 amino acids. The germline CDR1 and CDR2 sequences are LNHDA and SQIVND (reference sequence). V lost 6 bases, J lost 6 bases, and 16 bases lay in between. CDR3 loop: CASRDGQEGDTQYF. The CDR3 DNA is TGTGCCAGTAGGGACGGACAGGAGGGGGATACGCAGTATTTT.